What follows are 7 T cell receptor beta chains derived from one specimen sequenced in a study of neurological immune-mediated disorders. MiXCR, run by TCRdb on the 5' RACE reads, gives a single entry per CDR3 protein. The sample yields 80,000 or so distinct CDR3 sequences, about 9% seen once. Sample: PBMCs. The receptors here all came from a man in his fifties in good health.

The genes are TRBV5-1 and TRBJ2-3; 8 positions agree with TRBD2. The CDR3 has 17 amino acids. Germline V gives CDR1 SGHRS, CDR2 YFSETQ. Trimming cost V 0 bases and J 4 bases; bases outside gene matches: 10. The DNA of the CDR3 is TGCGCCAGCAGCTTGGCATTGCGGGAGGCCATAGCAGATACGCAGTATTTT. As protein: CASSLALREAIADTQYF.

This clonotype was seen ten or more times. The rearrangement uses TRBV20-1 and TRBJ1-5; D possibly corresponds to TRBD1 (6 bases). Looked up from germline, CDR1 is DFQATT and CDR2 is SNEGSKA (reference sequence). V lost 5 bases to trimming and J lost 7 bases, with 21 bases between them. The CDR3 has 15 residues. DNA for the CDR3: TGCAGTGCTCGCCCGAGTGGAGGGGGAATCCAGCCCCAGCATTTT. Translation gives CSARPSGGGIQPQHF.

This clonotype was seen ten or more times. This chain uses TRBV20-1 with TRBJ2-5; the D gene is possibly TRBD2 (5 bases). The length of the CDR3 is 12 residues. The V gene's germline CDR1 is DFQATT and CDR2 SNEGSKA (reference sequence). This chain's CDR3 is CSAIRGQETQYF. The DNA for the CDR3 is TGCAGCGCGATCCGGGGCCAAGAGACCCAGTACTTC.

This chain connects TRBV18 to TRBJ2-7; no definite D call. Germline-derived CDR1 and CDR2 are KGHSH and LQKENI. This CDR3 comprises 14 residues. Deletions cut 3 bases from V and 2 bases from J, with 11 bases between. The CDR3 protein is CASSPTSTPYEQYF. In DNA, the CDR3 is TGTGCCAGCTCACCGACCTCCACACCCTACGAGCAGTACTTC.

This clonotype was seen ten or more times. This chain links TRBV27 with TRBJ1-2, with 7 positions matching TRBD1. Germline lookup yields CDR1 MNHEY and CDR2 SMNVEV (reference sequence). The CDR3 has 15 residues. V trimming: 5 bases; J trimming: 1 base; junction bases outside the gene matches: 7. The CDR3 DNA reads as TGTGCCAGCAGTCCGCCGGGACAGCTTAACTATGGCTACACCTTC. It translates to CASSPPGQLNYGYTF.

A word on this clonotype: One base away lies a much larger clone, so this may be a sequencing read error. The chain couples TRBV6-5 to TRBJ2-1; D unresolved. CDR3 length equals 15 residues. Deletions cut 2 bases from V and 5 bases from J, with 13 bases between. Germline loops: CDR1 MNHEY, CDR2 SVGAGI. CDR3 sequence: CASSYLTISHNEQFF. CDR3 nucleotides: TGTGCCAGCAGTTACCTGACAATTAGCCACAATGAGCAGTTCTTC.

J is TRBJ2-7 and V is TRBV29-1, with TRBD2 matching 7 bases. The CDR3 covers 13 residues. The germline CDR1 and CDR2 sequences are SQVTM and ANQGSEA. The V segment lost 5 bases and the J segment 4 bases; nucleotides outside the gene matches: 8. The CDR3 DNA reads TGCAGCGTTATCCGGGACGGGGGGTACGAGCAGTACTTC. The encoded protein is CSVIRDGGYEQYF.